This is a list of T cell receptor beta chains from one sample in a study of early T cells in non-severe SARS-CoV-2 infection. TCRdb itself ran the 5' RACE reads through MiXCR, one entry per CDR3 protein. Of approximately 69,000 distinct CDR3 sequences detected, approximately 10% appear once; the ten largest clones hold more than 5.5%. The sequenced sample consisted of whole blood. The receptors were sampled from an adult who was a healthcare worker with PCR-confirmed SARS-CoV-2 infection or an uninfected control (not recorded which). The conserved cysteine and the conserved F or W are not part of the CDR3 here. Each record gives: J gene, V gene, CDR3 protein.

J: TRBJ2-1; V: TRBV7-9; CDR3: ASSQGRRGF
J: TRBJ2-3; V: TRBV7-2; CDR3: ASSFGGASDTQY
J: TRBJ2-3; V: TRBV12-3/TRBV12-4; CDR3: ASIQGQSTDTQY
J: TRBJ2-1; V: TRBV12-3/TRBV12-4; CDR3: ASSGGSSYNEQF
J: TRBJ2-7; V: TRBV2; CDR3: ASRATSGGYEQY
J: TRBJ1-1; V: TRBV2; CDR3: ASRQYTEAF
J: TRBJ2-2; V: TRBV7-2; CDR3: ASSQGGVLTGELF
J: TRBJ2-1; V: TRBV7-9; CDR3: ASSSLVGSRNEQF
J: TRBJ2-4; V: TRBV4-1; CDR3: ASSQGFLRTKNIQY
J: TRBJ1-5; V: TRBV28; CDR3: ASSRDSSNQPQH
J: TRBJ1-2; V: TRBV7-2; CDR3: ASSPPTGLWHGYT
J: TRBJ2-3; V: TRBV5-1; CDR3: ASGETPGSTDTQY
J: TRBJ1-6; V: TRBV5-1; CDR3: ASSSEPTGRNSPLH
J: TRBJ2-6; V: TRBV3-1; CDR3: ASRKSGANVLT
J: TRBJ2-3; V: TRBV5-6; CDR3: ASSFGIASDTQY
J: TRBJ2-7; V: TRBV11-1; CDR3: ASSLTPSYEQY
J: TRBJ2-7; V: TRBV6-5; CDR3: ASSADRGLQY
J: TRBJ1-1; V: TRBV27; CDR3: ASRLRGNTEAF
J: TRBJ1-5; V: TRBV6-8; CDR3: ASSYLTHSNQPQH
J: TRBJ2-7; V: TRBV4-2; CDR3: ASSQGDYNYEQY
J: TRBJ1-4; V: TRBV4-1; CDR3: ASSPSRGGNEKLF
J: TRBJ2-2; V: TRBV5-1; CDR3: ASAIANTGELF
J: TRBJ1-1; V: TRBV7-2; CDR3: ASSLVIWGEAF